The clone carrying this T cell receptor (beta chain) has at least ten counts. Its antigen is as yet unknown. The record originates from a study of early T cells in non-severe SARS-CoV-2 infection. Whole-study context: Sequencing of unsorted whole blood was done on bulk RNA, leaving chains unpaired. Study-wide findings and caveats: The matching step, a VDJdb search, favored anti-spike CD8 responses and missed private and CD4 specificities.

TCRdb ran MiXCR on the 5' RACE reads and lists one entry per CDR3 protein. Among tens of thousands of distinct CDR3 sequences listed, roughly 4% were seen once. V shed 8 bases and J shed 7 bases, with 18 bases lying between them. The CDR3 spans 13 residues. The specimen sequenced was whole blood. V gene TRBV12-3 or TRBV12-4 combines with J gene TRBJ2-7; TRBD1 might be the D (5 bases). The sequence derives from an adult who was a healthcare worker with PCR-confirmed SARS-CoV-2 infection or an uninfected control (not recorded which). CDR3 sequence reads: CASRTGQGWEQYF. The DNA for the CDR3 is TGTGCCAGCCGGACCGGGCAGGGTTGGGAGCAGTACTTC.